Listed below are T cell receptor beta chains from one sample, sequenced in a study of T cell responses to AZD1222 COVID-19 vaccine. Some clones are missing from TCRdb's copy, which holds only in-frame ones; the method was immunoSEQ multiplex PCR. The data contain tens of thousands of clones, around nine tenths of them singletons. Sequences were derived from peripheral blood, sampled on day 0 of MenACWY control vaccination. All receptors derive from an adult in good health. Both conserved end residues are part of each CDR3. D genes are given only for firm matches. Clone sizes are given selectively: once, few, many, or a class where the clone is expanded.

16 | TRBJ2-2 | - | TRBV7-9 | TRBD1 | CASRFQGQGNTGELFF | TGTGCCAGCAGGTTTCAGGGACAGGGGAACACCGGGGAGCTGTTTTTT
14 | TRBJ1-2 | - | TRBV6-6 | - | CASRNRAPGGGYTF | TGTGCCAGCAGAAACAGGGCGCCCGGAGGGGGCTACACCTTC
16 | TRBJ1-1 | - | TRBV5-1 | - | CASSLAEHQVTPEAFF | TGCGCCAGCAGCTTGGCAGAACACCAGGTAACACCTGAAGCTTTCTTT
14 | TRBJ1-4 | - | TRBV7-9 | - | CASSSETVNEKLFF | TGTGCCAGCAGCTCTGAGACGGTTAATGAAAAACTGTTTTTT
15 | TRBJ1-4 | - | TRBV4-3 | - | CASSQASGTNEKLFF | TGCGCCAGCAGCCAAGCCAGCGGGACGAATGAAAAACTGTTTTTT
13 | TRBJ1-2 | - | TRBV12-3/TRBV12-4 | - | CASSQGEDYGYTF | TGTGCCAGCAGTCAAGGGGAGGACTATGGCTACACCTTC
15 | TRBJ2-1 | - | TRBV7-2 | - | CASSRLGSLYNEQFF | TGTGCCAGCAGCCGCCTGGGTAGCCTCTACAATGAGCAGTTCTTC
11 | TRBJ2-2 | - | TRBV30 | - | CAWSNTGELFF | TGTGCCTGGAGTAACACCGGGGAGCTGTTTTTT
10 | TRBJ2-3 | - | TRBV20-1 | - | CSAITDTQYF | TGCAGTGCTATTACAGATACGCAGTATTTT
15 | TRBJ1-5 | - | TRBV30 | - | CAWRGGVSGNQPQHF | TGTGCCTGGAGAGGAGGTGTATCGGGCAATCAGCCCCAGCATTTT
12 | TRBJ2-1 | - | TRBV15 | - | CATSRDSVEQFF | TGTGCCACCAGCAGAGATTCAGTCGAGCAGTTCTTC
13 | TRBJ2-1 | - | TRBV6-2/TRBV6-3 | - | CASSTDRYNEQFF | TGTGCCAGCAGTACAGATCGGTACAATGAGCAGTTCTTC
15 | TRBJ2-1 | - | TRBV5-4 | TRBD1 | CASSLVGQGYNEQFF | TGTGCCAGCAGCTTGGTGGGACAGGGCTACAATGAGCAGTTCTTC
13 | TRBJ1-1 | - | TRBV3-1/TRBV3-2 | - | CASSRGVDTEAFF | TGTGCCAGCAGCCGTGGGGTCGATACTGAAGCTTTCTTT
13 | TRBJ2-1 | - | TRBV6-5 | TRBD2 | CASRTSGRHEQFF | TGTGCCAGCAGGACTAGCGGGAGGCATGAGCAGTTCTTC
14 | TRBJ1-2 | - | TRBV2 | TRBD1 | CASRTGGGPYGYTF | TGTGCCAGCAGGACAGGGGGCGGGCCATATGGCTACACCTTC
13 | TRBJ1-1 | - | TRBV6-2/TRBV6-3 | - | CASSREALIAAFF | TGTGCCAGCAGCAGGGAGGCCCTTATTGCAGCTTTCTTT
14 | TRBJ2-2 | - | TRBV19 | - | CASSRTPEVGELFF | TGTGCCAGTAGTAGGACCCCGGAGGTCGGGGAGCTGTTTTTT
15 | TRBJ2-1 | - | TRBV28 | TRBD2 | CASRGGGREGHEQFF | TGTGCCAGCAGGGGTGGTGGGCGGGAGGGCCATGAGCAGTTCTTC
15 | TRBJ1-2 | once | TRBV6-2/TRBV6-3 | TRBD1 | CASSTGQGVEYGYTF | TGTGCCAGCAGCACCGGACAGGGTGTCGAATATGGCTACACCTTC
14 | TRBJ2-2 | - | TRBV19 | TRBD1 | CASSPTGGAGELFF | TGTGCCAGTAGTCCGACAGGGGGCGCCGGGGAGCTGTTTTTT
13 | TRBJ2-3 | - | TRBV6-4 | TRBD2 | CASSGLAPDTQYF | TGTGCCAGCAGTGGACTAGCGCCAGATACGCAGTATTTT
17 | TRBJ2-1 | - | TRBV30 | - | CAWSVELSGKGRNEQFF | TGTGCCTGGAGTGTCGAGTTGAGCGGTAAAGGCAGGAATGAGCAGTTCTTC
15 | TRBJ2-2 | - | TRBV19 | - | CASSLRGRGTGELFF | TGTGCCAGTAGCTTGAGGGGTCGCGGCACCGGGGAGCTGTTTTTT
15 | TRBJ1-5 | - | TRBV28 | - | CASSLDEGTYQPQHF | TGTGCCAGCAGTTTAGATGAGGGCACCTATCAGCCCCAGCATTTT
15 | TRBJ2-2 | once | TRBV5-1 | - | CASRFVQGSTGELFF | TGCGCCAGCAGGTTTGTCCAGGGTTCCACCGGGGAGCTGTTTTTT
12 | TRBJ1-2 | - | TRBV6-6 | - | CASSYLRDGYTF | TGTGCCAGCAGTTACCTCCGGGATGGCTACACCTTC
15 | TRBJ1-4 | once | TRBV21-1 | - | CASSRPGRFNEKLFF | TGTGCCAGCAGCAGACCGGGACGGTTTAATGAAAAACTGTTTTTT
17 | TRBJ2-1 | - | TRBV24-1 | TRBD2 | CATSDPRGSGHGNEQFF | TGTGCCACCAGTGATCCCCGCGGTAGCGGGCATGGGAATGAGCAGTTCTTC
13 | TRBJ1-6 | few | TRBV14 | - | CASSHQGYSPLHF | TGTGCCAGCAGCCACCAGGGTTATTCACCCCTCCACTTT
15 | TRBJ1-3 | - | TRBV9 | - | CASSEGPSSGNTIYF | TGTGCCAGCAGCGAGGGACCGTCCTCTGGAAACACCATATATTTT
13 | TRBJ1-1 | once | TRBV29-1 | - | CSVGGRGGTEAFF | TGCAGCGTTGGAGGGCGGGGTGGCACTGAAGCTTTCTTT
13 | TRBJ2-1 | - | TRBV7-9 | TRBD2 | CASSLGPSGSQFF | TGTGCCAGCAGCTTGGGGCCTAGCGGAAGCCAGTTCTTC